This TCR beta chain appears in the sequencing data of a study of OX40 agonist ivuxolimab in advanced cancers. The junction had 3 bases not matched to a gene; V was cut back by 6 bases and J by 4 bases. From germline, CDR1 is SQVTM and CDR2 ANQGSEA. This CDR3 comprises 12 residues. The repertoire was sequenced with immunoSEQ multiplex PCR; TCRdb's copy has only in-frame clones and lacks some. The sample shows tens of thousands of clones, over 70% of them seen only once. The sequencing here drew on CD4+ or CD8+ T cells sorted from blood, taken in a trial of the OX40 agonist ivuxolimab. The chain combines TRBV29-1 with TRBJ2-5; TRBD2 matches at 9 bases. The receptor's source is an adult with an advanced solid tumor such as melanoma, head and neck, liver or kidney cancer. The CDR3 DNA follows: TGCAGCGTGATGACTAGCGGAGAGACCCAGTACTTC. Encoded protein: CSVMTSGETQYF.